The sequence of this TCR beta chain was determined in a study of cytomegalovirus exposure and HLA in healthy donors (dated 2017 in TCRdb). For the wider study: In an earlier analysis of roughly 590 of the donors, approximately 300 Gb of sequence data and 95 million to 130 million unique TCR beta sequences from approximately 180 million T cells were reported. An early release that covered roughly 600 HLA-typed donors contained approximately 300 gigabases of sequencing data and roughly 84 million unique TCR sequences. The genetic ancestry cluster associated with self-reported Caucasian donors included 65% to 90% of the 300 to 450 genotyped donors. The study aimed to test whether signatures of past pathogen exposure could be identified by cataloging public T cell receptors. The T cell repertoires of 550 to 850 subjects were profiled by immunosequencing and related to cytomegalovirus serostatus. Along with the approximately 650-subject first cohort, a separate validation cohort of around 110 different subjects was used. To predict cytomegalovirus infection status, the study combined high-throughput TCR immunosequencing, statistical association of individual TCRs with disease status, and machine learning. In a later analysis, previously published TCR beta repertoires from 550 to 750 donors were re-analyzed and high-resolution HLA genotyping was added so that TCR occurrence patterns could be studied. The later analysis used no new phenotypic data to find candidate immune exposures, relying instead on TCR beta sequences and their occurrence across donors. In an earlier analysis of a few hundred of the donors, high-throughput TCR beta sequencing was used to judge whether each TCR beta V gene segment behaved as functional or pseudogenic. Alongside the repertoire data, information on donor age, sex, ethnicity and CMV serostatus was compiled. A later genetic analysis took genome-wide SNP genotypes for about 65% of the 666 donors and used that subset as a discovery cohort. Every repertoire in the discovery cohort had been generated on one and the same sequencing platform. Class I and class II HLA loci were covered by the typing at four-digit resolution. Typing coverage varied by locus: about 629-630 donors for A, B, C, DRB1 and DQB1; roughly 520 for DQA1; 600 to 610 for DPA1; under 490 for DPB1. Several DR-DQ haplotypes were treated as single units for association and clustering because of strong linkage in the cohort. Across about 370 genotyped donors of the cohort, an average of about 240,000 unique TCR beta nucleotide sequences per donor were sequenced, and 15% to 20% of those sequences were non-productive.

Spanning cysteine to phenylalanine, the CDR3 consists of 11 amino acids. Of all the DNA, just the CDR3 is kept, 33 bases in frame from base 1. The germline V gene provides CDR1 SGHTS and CDR2 YDEGEE. V drops 0 bases and J drops 7 bases, leaving 5 bases in between. Library method: the immunoSEQ multiplex PCR assay. The multiplex PCR relied on a mix of 60 forward primers for TCR Vbeta segments and 13 reverse primers for TCR Jbeta segments. A multiplex PCR assay on genomic DNA amplified the CDR3 region of rearranged TCR beta genes. Amplified TCR beta libraries were sequenced as 87-base-pair reads on the Illumina HiSeq System. The original pipeline was this. A later analysis tallied about 77 million unique TCR beta chains across the 600 to 700 repertoires, and about 12 million of those chains were shared by two or more donors. Raw reads were error-corrected and collapsed into unique sequences by a nearest-neighbor algorithm in which closely related sequences were merged to remove PCR and sequencing errors. Alignment of CDR3 sequences to IMGT reference sequences was used to assign V, D and J gene segments. For a sequence to be retained, a match of at least six nucleotides was required to both a V gene segment and a J gene segment. A rearrangement was called productive if the CDR3 had no stop codons and remained in frame with V and J, and every other rearrangement was called non-productive. Following IMGT convention, CDR3 was defined as the stretch from the second conserved V-encoded cysteine to the conserved J-encoded phenylalanine. Sequences without an unambiguous match to a single V gene segment were excluded from the earlier analysis of 500 to 700 of the donors. In an earlier analysis of approximately 590 of the donors, V segments were called functional above 56.7% productive rearrangements and were called segregating when the between-donor standard deviation exceeded 5%. To diagnose cytomegalovirus status from the catalog of TCR beta chain sequences, a statistical classification framework was built. In a later analysis, TCR nucleotide sequences were compared against IMGT/GENE-DB human TR gene sequences so that V and J genes could be assigned. The TCRdist pipeline was used in a later analysis to assign CDR3 sequences and most-parsimonious VDJ recombination scenarios. In a later analysis, each TCR beta chain was defined by its CDR3 amino acid sequence together with its V-gene family, and reads lacking a unique V-gene family were excluded. To address suspected cross-contamination and a sequencing artifact, a later analysis removed around 600 highly shared, low-generation-probability nucleotide sequences. For each public chain, a later analysis derived a clonal expansion index from normalized ranks of inferred template counts within each repertoire. In a later analysis, generation probabilities were computed with a VDJ recombination model fitted to out-of-frame rearrangements, and the resulting probabilities were checked against IGoR. Hypergeometric tests were used in a later analysis to score TCR-TCR, TCR-HLA and TCR-CMV co-occurrence, with a repertoire-size bias correction applied to the TCR pairs. False discovery rates were estimated in a later analysis by permuting HLA or CMV assignments 20 times. In a later analysis, co-occurring TCRs were grouped using DBSCAN, and TCRdist sequence similarity was added for clustering within HLA-allele-positive subsets. Repertoires with fewer than 30,000 or more than 120,000 public chains, plus five repertoires with anomalous nucleotide sharing, were excluded from co-occurrence clustering. Entries here come from immuneACCESS through TCRdb and include only in-frame sequences with V and J called. Some clones fail to appear in such tables; in the studies checked, an unresolved V gene covers under half of the shortfall, and the cause of the remainder is unknown. V, J and clone size reflect that table, while D and trimming were determined from the DNA. In this sample the table shows around 92,000 clones, 65% to 80% of which occur a single time. The ten largest clones capture over 15% of the sample.

The cohort consisted of 666 healthy bone marrow donors. All cohort members were sampled while nominally healthy, although unrecorded immune exposures were likely present. The donor tested CMV seropositive and was one of the 289 seropositive cohort members. A peripheral blood sample was collected from each donor, and TCR beta sequencing was performed on peripheral blood mononuclear cells. The Qiagen DNeasy Blood Extraction Kit was used to extract genomic DNA from the blood cell samples. Broad study findings and their caveats: A later analysis found that TCR association rates varied across HLA loci, with DRB1 alleles showing the most associated TCRs and HLA-C alleles the fewest. Because HLA typing was unavailable for some donors at each locus, only the typed subset was used in association tests. The earlier analysis of about 600 of the donors excluded fewer than 20 rarely observed V segments, including chromosome 9 orphons, because counts were too low. Most TCR sequences were seen in very few donors, while some public TCRs were found in many individuals. In vitro tests confirmed that a few of the cytomegalovirus-associated TCR beta chains recognize cytomegalovirus antigens. Linkage disequilibrium might explain the correlated functional status among segregating V segments, but an unknown experimental factor could not be ruled out. Compared with the roughly 700-donor mean, donors in an Asian-associated ancestry cluster had fewer N-insertions in productive TCRs, according to a later genetic analysis. Most CMV-associated TCR beta chains appeared to be HLA-restricted in a later analysis, and the HLA associations seemed to be driven largely by CMV exposure. A further reported finding was that TCR beta sequences accurately predicted the HLA-A and HLA-B alleles for most subjects in the first cohort. The classifier was reported to diagnose cytomegalovirus status with high specificity and sensitivity in both the original and validation cohorts. This cohort had only TCR beta chains sequenced, and the lack of alpha or paired-chain data limited which features could be detected. In an earlier analysis of some 640 of the donors, most TCR beta V segments were observed in productive rearrangements about 87% or about 30% of the time, broadly matching IMGT annotations. Because the 87-base-pair reads could not distinguish some IMGT-functional V segments, including TRBV6-2 and TRBV6-3, those segments were excluded. A cluster of highly shared sequence variants was judged likely to be a technical artifact of the sequencing pipeline. A later analysis associated about 16,000 TCR beta sequences with specific HLA alleles at a false discovery rate of 0.05. Compared with equally common non-associated chains, HLA-associated TCR beta chains in a later analysis were more clonally expanded and had lower generation probabilities. Strong co-occurrence of HLA alleles, especially DR and DQ, made assigning TCR associations to individual alleles difficult. In a later analysis, several top co-occurrence clusters were reported to appear linked to parvovirus B19, influenza, CMV and Epstein-Barr virus. The study listed 150 to 200 TCR beta chains as associated with cytomegalovirus. V-gene and J-gene trimming of TCR beta chains was associated with a missense DCLRE1C variant in a later genetic analysis, and the association was replicated in an independent cohort. Presence/absence analyses assumed roughly uniform sequencing depth across donors, an assumption that may not hold. Immune exposure information for the cohort was limited to CMV serostatus. It was suggested by the authors that the approach could potentially be generalized to other disease states and immunological phenotypes.

Notes on this clone: No antigen is known for it. No much larger clonotype is one base removed from it; base qualities were not supplied.

The sample taken for sequencing was PBMCs. The sequence was collected from a man aged 60 to 75 in good health and CMV-seropositive. This chain is built from TRBV5-8 and TRBJ2-7; the D gene cannot be named for sure. The CDR3: CASSLVQEQYF. The sequenced DNA: TGTGCCAGCAGCTTGGTTCAGGAGCAGTACTTC.